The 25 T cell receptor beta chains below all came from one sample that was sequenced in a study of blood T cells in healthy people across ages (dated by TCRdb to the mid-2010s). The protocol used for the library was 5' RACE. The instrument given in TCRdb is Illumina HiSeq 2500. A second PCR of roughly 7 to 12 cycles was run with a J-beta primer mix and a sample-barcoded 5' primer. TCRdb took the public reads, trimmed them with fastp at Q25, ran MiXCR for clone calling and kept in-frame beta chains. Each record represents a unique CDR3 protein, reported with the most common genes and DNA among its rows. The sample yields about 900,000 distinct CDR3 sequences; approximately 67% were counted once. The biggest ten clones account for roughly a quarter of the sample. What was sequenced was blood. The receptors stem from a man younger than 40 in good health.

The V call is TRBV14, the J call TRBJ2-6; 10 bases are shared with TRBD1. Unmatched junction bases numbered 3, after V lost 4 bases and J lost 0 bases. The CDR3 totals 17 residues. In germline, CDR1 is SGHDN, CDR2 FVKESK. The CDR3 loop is CASSRTGGVSGANVLTF. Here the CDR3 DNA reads TGTGCCAGCAGCCGGACAGGGGGGGTCTCTGGGGCCAACGTCCTGACTTTC.

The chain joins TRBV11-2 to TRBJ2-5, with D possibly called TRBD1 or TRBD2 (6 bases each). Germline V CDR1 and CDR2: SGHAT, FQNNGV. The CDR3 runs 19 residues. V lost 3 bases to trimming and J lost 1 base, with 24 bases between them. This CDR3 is CASSFLFPGAGRGQETQYF. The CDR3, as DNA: TGTGCCAGCAGCTTCCTCTTTCCGGGGGCTGGCAGAGGCCAAGAGACCCAGTACTTC.

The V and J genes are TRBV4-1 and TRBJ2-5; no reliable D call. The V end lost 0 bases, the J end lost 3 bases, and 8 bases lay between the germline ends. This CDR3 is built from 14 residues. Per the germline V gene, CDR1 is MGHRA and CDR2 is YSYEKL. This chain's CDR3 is CASSQDSRKETQYF. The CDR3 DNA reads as TGCGCCAGCAGCCAAGATTCTCGGAAAGAGACCCAGTACTTC.

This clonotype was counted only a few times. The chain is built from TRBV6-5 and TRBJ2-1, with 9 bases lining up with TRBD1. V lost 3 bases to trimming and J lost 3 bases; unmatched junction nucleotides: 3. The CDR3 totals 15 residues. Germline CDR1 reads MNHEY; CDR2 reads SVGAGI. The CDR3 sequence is CASSYGQGSYNEQFF. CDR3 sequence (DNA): TGTGCCAGCAGTTATGGACAGGGGAGCTACAATGAGCAGTTCTTC.

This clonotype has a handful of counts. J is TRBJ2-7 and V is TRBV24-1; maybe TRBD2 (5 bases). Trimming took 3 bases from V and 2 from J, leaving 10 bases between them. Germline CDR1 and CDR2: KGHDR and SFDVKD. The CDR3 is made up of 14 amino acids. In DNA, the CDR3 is TGTGCCACCAGTGATCGGGATAACCCCTACGAGCAGTACTTC. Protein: CATSDRDNPYEQYF.

As DNA, the CDR3 is TGTGCCAGCAGCTTAAAATTTGGACTGCAGAACAATGAGCAGTTCTTC. The encoded protein is CASSLKFGLQNNEQFF. The chain recombines TRBV7-3 with TRBJ2-1, with D perhaps matching TRBD2 (5 bases). The germline CDR1 and CDR2 sequences are SGHTA and FQGTGA. Trimming pared 1 base from V and 5 bases from J, leaving 15 bases between. The CDR3 is 16 residues long.

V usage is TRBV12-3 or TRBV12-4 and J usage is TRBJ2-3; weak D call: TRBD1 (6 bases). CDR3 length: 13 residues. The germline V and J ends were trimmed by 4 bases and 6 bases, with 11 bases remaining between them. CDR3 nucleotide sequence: TGTGCCAGCAGTTCCCGACAGGAGGATACGCAGTATTTT. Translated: CASSSRQEDTQYF.

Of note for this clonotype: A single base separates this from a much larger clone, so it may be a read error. Written as DNA, the CDR3 is TGCAGTGGTCGGGGGAACAGCTACAATGAGCAGTACTTC. Its translation: CSGRGNSYNEQYF. The chain has TRBV20-1 and TRBJ2-5; D perhaps matches TRBD2 (6 bases). Germline V gene lookup returns CDR1 DFQATT and CDR2 SNEGSKA (reference sequence). The CDR3 has 13 amino acids. Trimming pared 7 bases from V and 11 bases from J, leaving 23 bases between.

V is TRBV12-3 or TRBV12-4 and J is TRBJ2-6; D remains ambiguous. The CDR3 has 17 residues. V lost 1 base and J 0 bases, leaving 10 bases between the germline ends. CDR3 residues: CASSLEVGISGANVLTF. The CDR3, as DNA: TGTGCCAGCAGTTTAGAAGTTGGAATCTCTGGGGCCAACGTCCTGACTTTC.

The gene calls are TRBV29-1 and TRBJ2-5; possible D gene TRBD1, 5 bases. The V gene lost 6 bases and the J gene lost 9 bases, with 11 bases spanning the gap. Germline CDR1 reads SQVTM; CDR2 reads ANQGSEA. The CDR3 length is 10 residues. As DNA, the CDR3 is TGCAGCGTCTTGTTGGGGCCCCAGTACTTC. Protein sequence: CSVLLGPQYF.

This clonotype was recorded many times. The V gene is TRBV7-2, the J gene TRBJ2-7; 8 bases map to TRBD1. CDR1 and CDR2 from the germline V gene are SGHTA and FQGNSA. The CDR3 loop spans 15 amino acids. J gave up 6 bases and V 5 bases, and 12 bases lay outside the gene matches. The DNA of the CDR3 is TGTGCCAGCAGCCCCCTCGGGGACAGGAGTATCGAGCAGTACTTC. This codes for CASSPLGDRSIEQYF.

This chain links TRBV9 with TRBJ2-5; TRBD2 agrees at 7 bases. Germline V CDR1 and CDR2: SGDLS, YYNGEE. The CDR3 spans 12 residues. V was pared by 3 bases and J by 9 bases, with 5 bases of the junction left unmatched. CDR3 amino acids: CASSGGGLPQYF. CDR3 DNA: TGTGCCAGCAGCGGGGGGGGGTTGCCCCAGTACTTC.

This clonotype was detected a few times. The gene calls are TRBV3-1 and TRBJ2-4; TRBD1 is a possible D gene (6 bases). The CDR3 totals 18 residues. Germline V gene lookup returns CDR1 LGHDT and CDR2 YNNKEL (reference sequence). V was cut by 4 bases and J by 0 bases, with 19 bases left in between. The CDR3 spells CASSLTRGQSLAKNIQYF. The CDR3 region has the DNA TGTGCCAGCAGCCTCACACGCGGACAGTCTCTAGCCAAAAACATTCAGTACTTC.

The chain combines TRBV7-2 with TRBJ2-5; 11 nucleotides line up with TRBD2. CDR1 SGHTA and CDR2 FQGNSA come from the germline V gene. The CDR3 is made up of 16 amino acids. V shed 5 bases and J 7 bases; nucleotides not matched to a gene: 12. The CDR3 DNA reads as TGTGCCAGCAGCGCCCAACTAGCGGGGGCGGCCCCGACCCAGTACTTC. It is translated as CASSAQLAGAAPTQYF.

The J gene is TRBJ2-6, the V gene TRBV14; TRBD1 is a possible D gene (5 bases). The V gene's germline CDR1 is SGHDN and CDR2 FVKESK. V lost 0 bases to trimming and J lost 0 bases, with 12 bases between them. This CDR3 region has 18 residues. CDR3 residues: CASSQDRRTYSGANVLTF. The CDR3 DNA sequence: TGTGCCAGCAGCCAAGACCGCCGGACATACTCTGGGGCCAACGTCCTGACTTTC.

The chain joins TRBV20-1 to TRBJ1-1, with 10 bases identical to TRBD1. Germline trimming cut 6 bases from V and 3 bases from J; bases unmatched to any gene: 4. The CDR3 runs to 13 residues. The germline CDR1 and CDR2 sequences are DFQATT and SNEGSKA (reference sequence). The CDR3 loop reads CSAGGTGDTEAFF. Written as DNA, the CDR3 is TGCAGTGCGGGGGGGACAGGGGACACTGAAGCTTTCTTT.

The CDR3 nucleotides are TGTGCCAGCAGTTCCCATGGCCCCGGGGAGGAGCAGTACTTC. This sequence encodes CASSSHGPGEEQYF. The chain couples TRBV6-6 to TRBJ2-4, with D perhaps TRBD2 (6 bases). CDR1 is MNHNY and CDR2 is SVGAGI in the germline V gene (reference sequence). Trimming took 4 bases from V and 13 from J, leaving 20 bases between them. This CDR3 has 14 residues.

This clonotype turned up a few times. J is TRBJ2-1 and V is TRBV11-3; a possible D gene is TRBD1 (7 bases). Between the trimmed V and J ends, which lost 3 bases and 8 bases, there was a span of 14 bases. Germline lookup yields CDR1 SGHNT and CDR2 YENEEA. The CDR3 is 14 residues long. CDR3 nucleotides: TGTGCCAGCAGCTTTCGGACAGGAGGGTATGAGCAGTTCTTC. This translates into CASSFRTGGYEQFF.

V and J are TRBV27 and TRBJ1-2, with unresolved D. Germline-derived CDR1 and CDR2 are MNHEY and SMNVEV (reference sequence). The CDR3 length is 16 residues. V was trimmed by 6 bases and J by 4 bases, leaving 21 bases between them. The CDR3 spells CASSPEEAGRVYGYTF. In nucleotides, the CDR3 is TGTGCCAGCAGCCCCGAGGAGGCAGGCAGAGTCTATGGCTACACCTTC.

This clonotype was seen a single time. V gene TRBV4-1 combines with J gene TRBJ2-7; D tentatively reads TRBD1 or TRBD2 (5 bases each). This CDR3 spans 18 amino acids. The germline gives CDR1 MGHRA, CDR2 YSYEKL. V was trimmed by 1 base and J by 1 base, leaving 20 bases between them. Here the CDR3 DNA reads TGCGCCAGCAGCCAAGGCAGCCCCGGGGCAGGGCGTTCCTACGAGCAGTACTTC. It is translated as CASSQGSPGAGRSYEQYF.

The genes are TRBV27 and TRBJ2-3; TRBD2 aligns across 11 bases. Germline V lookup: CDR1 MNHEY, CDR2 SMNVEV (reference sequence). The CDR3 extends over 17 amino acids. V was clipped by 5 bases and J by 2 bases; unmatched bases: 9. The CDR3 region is CASSPPPSGGITDTQYF. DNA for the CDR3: TGTGCCAGCAGTCCTCCCCCTAGCGGGGGGATCACAGATACGCAGTATTTT.

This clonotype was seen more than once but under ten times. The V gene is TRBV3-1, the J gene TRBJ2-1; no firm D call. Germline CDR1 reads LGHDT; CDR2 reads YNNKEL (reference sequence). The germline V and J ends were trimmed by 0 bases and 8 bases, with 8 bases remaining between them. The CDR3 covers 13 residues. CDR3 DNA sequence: TGTGCCAGCAGCCAAGAGGGTCTGCATGAGCAGTTCTTC. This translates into CASSQEGLHEQFF.

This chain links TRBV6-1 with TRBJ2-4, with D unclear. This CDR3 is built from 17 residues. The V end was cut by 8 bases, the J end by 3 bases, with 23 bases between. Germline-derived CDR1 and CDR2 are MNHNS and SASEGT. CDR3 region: CASCRRTPRSGKNIQYF. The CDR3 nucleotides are TGTGCCAGCTGTCGCCGGACGCCGCGATCGGGCAAAAACATTCAGTACTTC.

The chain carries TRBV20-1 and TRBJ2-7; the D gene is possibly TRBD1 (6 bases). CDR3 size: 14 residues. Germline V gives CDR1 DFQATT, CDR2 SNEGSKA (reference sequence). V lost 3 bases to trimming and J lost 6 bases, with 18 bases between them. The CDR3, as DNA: TGCAGTGCTAGTCGGAACAGGGTGTTTTCCGAGCAGTACTTC. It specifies CSASRNRVFSEQYF.

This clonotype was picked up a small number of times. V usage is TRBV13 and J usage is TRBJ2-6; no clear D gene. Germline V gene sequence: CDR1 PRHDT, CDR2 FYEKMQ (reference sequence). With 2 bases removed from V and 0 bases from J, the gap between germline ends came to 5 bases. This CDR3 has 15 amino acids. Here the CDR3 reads CASSLPSSGANVLTF. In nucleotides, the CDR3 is TGTGCCAGCAGCTTACCCAGCTCTGGGGCCAACGTCCTGACTTTC.